This T cell receptor (beta chain) was found in a study of beta chain features in type 1 diabetes. Study at large: No age, gender or cell yield differences were seen between patients and healthy donors. The study's findings and limits: Among type 1 diabetes patients, VDJ junctions had fewer insertions and more deletions. TCRB CDR3s from Type 1 diabetes patients were moderately but significantly shorter in all four CD4+ subsets. Sequencing from cDNA could over-represent high-TCR-expressing cells.

cDNA synthesis used the whole RNA isolate, giving expressed TCRB sequences. TCRdb's copy holds only in-frame clones and misses some; the assay was immunoSEQ multiplex PCR. This table has about 710,000 clones, over 13% appearing once. In its sample, this clone was seen a few times. Antigen unknown. Material: naive CD4+ T cells from blood. The clonotype originates from a man aged 18-30 years with type 1 diabetes.

CDR3: CASSQDVFSGNTIYF. The CDR3 DNA is TGCGCCAGCAGCCAAGATGTGTTCTCTGGAAACACCATATATTTT. This chain uses TRBV4-3 with TRBJ1-3; unclear D gene. The CDR3 totals 15 residues. Per the germline V gene, CDR1 is LGHNA and CDR2 is YSLEER. The ends were cut back, 0 bases at V and 0 bases at J, with 6 bases in the middle.